The 19 T cell receptor beta chains presented below share a single source sample, sequenced in a study of blood T cell repertoires in COVID-19. Only in-frame clones appear in the TCRdb table, and some are missing; sequencing was by immunoSEQ multiplex PCR. The sample has 190,000 or so clones, roughly 92% seen once. The sample was peripheral blood. The source of these receptors is a man younger than 45 with COVID-19, enrolled during active disease.

The chain combines TRBV12-3 or TRBV12-4 with TRBJ2-1; D remains unclear. CDR3 size: 13 residues. Between the trimmed V and J ends, which lost 9 bases and 7 bases, there was a span of 16 bases. In DNA, the CDR3 is TGTGCCAGTAGGAGTATTGGTCTTAATGAGCAGTTCTTC. The encoded protein is CASRSIGLNEQFF.

V and J are TRBV6-5 and TRBJ1-1; D gene unclear. The CDR3 runs to 11 residues. The V gene's germline CDR1 is MNHEY and CDR2 SVGAGI. Trimming shortened V by 6 bases and J by 7 bases, and 9 bases separated the two germline ends. Here the CDR3 reads CASRAEGEAFF. The CDR3 region has the DNA TGTGCCAGCAGGGCGGAGGGTGAAGCTTTCTTT.

The chain combines TRBV10-2 with TRBJ2-1; D ambiguous. The CDR3 totals 14 residues. Trimming took 1 base from V and 5 from J, leaving 9 bases between them. Germline V gives CDR1 WSHSY, CDR2 SAAADI. The CDR3 DNA sequence: TGCGCCAGCAGTGAGTACGGCAGGCACAATGAGCAGTTCTTC. Its protein is CASSEYGRHNEQFF.

This clone was recorded only once. V is TRBV27 and J is TRBJ1-5, with 7 bases aligning to TRBD1. The V gene's germline CDR1 is MNHEY and CDR2 SMNVEV (reference sequence). CDR3 size: 14 residues. V lost 4 bases, J lost 7 bases, and 7 bases stayed unmatched. The CDR3 nucleotides read TGTGCCAGCAGTTCCCTAGGGGGCGCGCAGCCCCAGCATTTT. As protein: CASSSLGGAQPQHF.

The genes are TRBV18 and TRBJ1-5; TRBD1 is a possible D gene (5 bases). With 2 bases removed from V and 2 bases from J, the gap between germline ends came to 7 bases. The CDR3 sequence is 14 residues long. The germline gives CDR1 KGHSH, CDR2 LQKENI. CDR3 bases: TGTGCCAGCTCACCAGGGGCTGGCAATCAGCCCCAGCATTTT. Translating gives CASSPGAGNQPQHF. The full variable domain, rest sourced from reference TRBV18 and TRBJ1-5, is NAGVMQNPRHLVRRRGQEARLRCSPMKGHSHVYWYRQLPEEGLKFMVYLQKENIIDESGMPKERFSAEFPKEGPSILRIQQVVRGDSAAYFCASSPGAGNQPQHFGDGTRLSIL.

This clone appeared a few times. This sequence joins TRBV19 and TRBJ1-6; D is uncertain. In germline, CDR1 is LNHDA, CDR2 SQIVND (reference sequence). The CDR3 spans 13 residues. Trimming pared 10 bases from V and 10 bases from J, leaving 17 bases between. The CDR3 protein is CATTPGFGSPLHF. The CDR3 DNA sequence: TGTGCCACCACGCCGGGTTTCGGGTCACCCCTCCACTTT. Full variable domain (rest looked up from reference TRBV19 and TRBJ1-6): DGGITQSPKYLFRKEGQNVTLSCEQNLNHDAMYWYRQDPGQGLRLIYYSQIVNDFQKGDIAEGYSVSREKKESFPLTVTSAQKNPTAFYLCATTPGFGSPLHFGNGTRLTVT.

The chain employs TRBV13 and TRBJ2-3; D remains unclear. Trimming took off 5 bases at V and 2 bases at J, with 2 bases between the two ends. This CDR3 contains 11 residues. Germline V gives CDR1 PRHDT, CDR2 FYEKMQ (reference sequence). The CDR3 reads CASSHTDTQYF. The CDR3 DNA follows: TGTGCCAGCAGCCACACAGATACGCAGTATTTT. Supplemented by reference TRBV13 and TRBJ2-3, the full variable domain reads AAGVIQSPRHLIKEKRETATLKCYPIPRHDTVYWYQQGPGQDPQFLISFYEKMQSDKGSIPDRFSAQQFSDYHSELNMSSLELGDSALYFCASSHTDTQYFGPGTRLTVL.

This chain uses TRBV11-2 with TRBJ1-4; D remains ambiguous. There are 12 residues in the CDR3. Trimming left V 0 bases short and J 17 bases short, with 13 bases between. In germline, CDR1 is SGHAT, CDR2 FQNNGV. Here the CDR3 DNA reads TGTGCCAGCAGCTTAGACCTTTCCCGTATCTTTTTT. Residues: CASSLDLSRIFF.

CDR3 DNA sequence: TGTGCCAGCACGGGACAGGGGGAAATGAACACTGAAGCTTTCTTT. This translates into CASTGQGEMNTEAFF. The V and J genes are TRBV2 and TRBJ1-1, with 11 positions matching TRBD1. The CDR3 length is 15 residues. Germline CDR1 reads SNHLY; CDR2 reads FYNNEI. Germline trimming cut 7 bases from V and 0 bases from J; bases unmatched to any gene: 4.

This chain uses TRBV4-1 with TRBJ1-2; D is ambiguous. Trimming stripped 3 bases from V and 4 bases from J, with 12 bases between. Germline CDR1 is MGHRA and CDR2 is YSYEKL. This CDR3 comprises 14 residues. CDR3 residues: CASSQGRNPYGYTF. The CDR3 DNA is TGCGCCAGCAGCCAGGGCAGAAATCCCTATGGCTACACCTTC.

This chain joins TRBV24-1 and TRBJ2-1; possibly TRBD1 for D (6 bases). The V gene's germline CDR1 is KGHDR and CDR2 SFDVKD. Trimming removed 7 bases at V and 8 bases at J, with 14 bases between. The CDR3 runs 13 residues. Written as DNA, the CDR3 is TGTGCCACCAGGAGAACAGGGATCGATGAGCAGTTCTTC. Translation: CATRRTGIDEQFF.

The chain combines TRBV4-2 with TRBJ2-5, with D uncertain. The V end lost 0 bases, the J end lost 2 bases, and 13 bases lay between the germline ends. CDR3 size: 16 residues. In germline, CDR1 is LGHNA, CDR2 YNFKEQ. The CDR3 coding sequence is TGTGCCAGCAGCCAAGATTTATCACAGACGCAAGAGACCCAGTACTTC. This encodes CASSQDLSQTQETQYF.

DNA for the CDR3: TGTGCCAGTAGTGACCAGGCCGGCACTGGAAACACCATATATTTT. It is translated as CASSDQAGTGNTIYF. J is TRBJ1-3 and V is TRBV19; D gene ambiguous. Trimming stripped 5 bases from V and 2 bases from J, with 13 bases between. The CDR3 totals 15 residues. Germline CDR1 LNHDA, CDR2 SQIVND (reference sequence).

This chain uses TRBV11-2 with TRBJ1-1; D remains ambiguous. Trimming shortened V by 3 bases and J by 0 bases, and 17 bases separated the two germline ends. Germline CDR1 is SGHAT and CDR2 is FQNNGV. This CDR3 comprises 17 residues. The CDR3 here is CASSLSGFGEMNTEAFF. In DNA form, the CDR3 reads TGTGCCAGCAGCTTGAGCGGGTTTGGGGAAATGAACACTGAAGCTTTCTTT.

The rearrangement links TRBV5-1 to TRBJ1-2; 7 positions match TRBD1. After removal of 5 bases from V and 3 bases from J, the junction contained 4 bases not matched to a gene. CDR3 size: 13 residues. Per the germline V gene, CDR1 is SGHRS and CDR2 is YFSETQ. The CDR3 here is CASSPGQDYGYTF. In DNA, the CDR3 is TGCGCCAGCAGTCCCGGACAGGACTATGGCTACACCTTC.

The V gene is TRBV10-3, the J gene TRBJ1-5, with TRBD1 identical over 8 bases. The CDR3 contains 15 residues. CDR1 is ENHRY and CDR2 is SYGVKD in the germline V gene. The V segment lost 2 bases and the J segment 5 bases; nucleotides outside the gene matches: 5. The CDR3 region is CAISEDRGGYQPQHF. The CDR3 bases are TGTGCCATCAGTGAGGACAGGGGAGGTTATCAGCCCCAGCATTTT.

The rearrangement joins TRBV3-1 (or the pseudogene TRBV3-2) to TRBJ1-5; 10 bases fit TRBD1. Trimming at V came to 1 base and at J to 7 bases, leaving 1 base not matched to a gene. This CDR3 region has 14 residues. Germline CDR1 reads LGHDT; CDR2 reads YNNKEL (reference sequence). CDR3 DNA sequence: TGTGCCAGCAGCCAAGGGACAGGGGGGCAGCCCCAGCATTTT. Amino acids: CASSQGTGGQPQHF.

V gene TRBV18 combines with J gene TRBJ1-3; D gene ambiguous. Germline V gene sequence: CDR1 KGHSH, CDR2 LQKENI. V was cut by 2 bases and J by 2 bases, with 4 bases left in between. This CDR3 has 13 amino acids. This CDR3 is CASSPGPGNTIYF. The CDR3, as DNA: TGTGCCAGCTCACCAGGGCCTGGAAACACCATATATTTT.

The chain carries TRBV7-2 and TRBJ2-2; unclear D gene. The CDR3 has 14 residues. V lost 4 bases and J 1 base, leaving 7 bases between the germline ends. The germline V gene has CDR1 SGHTA and CDR2 FQGNSA. The CDR3 reads CASSSVKNTGELFF. The CDR3 nucleotides are TGTGCCAGCAGCTCGGTTAAGAACACCGGGGAGCTGTTTTTT.